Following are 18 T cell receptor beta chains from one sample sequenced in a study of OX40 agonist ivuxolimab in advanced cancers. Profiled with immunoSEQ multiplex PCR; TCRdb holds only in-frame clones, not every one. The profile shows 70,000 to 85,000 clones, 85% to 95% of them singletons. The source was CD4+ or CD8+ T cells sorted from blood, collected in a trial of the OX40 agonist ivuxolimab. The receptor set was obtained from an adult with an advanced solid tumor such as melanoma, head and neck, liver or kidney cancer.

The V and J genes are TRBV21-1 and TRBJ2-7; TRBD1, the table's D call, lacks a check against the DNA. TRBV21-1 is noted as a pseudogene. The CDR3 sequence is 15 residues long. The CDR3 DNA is TGTGCCAGCAGCCAGACAGGGCCGCGAGCAGGCGAGCAGTACTTC. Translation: CASSQTGPRAGEQYF.

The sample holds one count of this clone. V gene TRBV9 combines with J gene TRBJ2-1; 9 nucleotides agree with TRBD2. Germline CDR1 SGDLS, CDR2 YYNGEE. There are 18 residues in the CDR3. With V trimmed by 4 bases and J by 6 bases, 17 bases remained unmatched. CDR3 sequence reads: CASSRLQRTSENRNEQFF. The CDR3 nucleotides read TGTGCCAGCAGCCGCCTACAAAGGACTAGCGAAAACCGCAATGAGCAGTTCTTC.

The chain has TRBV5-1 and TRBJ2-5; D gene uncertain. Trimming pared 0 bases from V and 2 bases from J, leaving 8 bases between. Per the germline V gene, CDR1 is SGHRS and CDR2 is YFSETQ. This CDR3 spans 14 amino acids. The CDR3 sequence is CASSLGSTQETQYF. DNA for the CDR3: TGCGCCAGCAGCTTGGGCAGCACTCAAGAGACCCAGTACTTC.

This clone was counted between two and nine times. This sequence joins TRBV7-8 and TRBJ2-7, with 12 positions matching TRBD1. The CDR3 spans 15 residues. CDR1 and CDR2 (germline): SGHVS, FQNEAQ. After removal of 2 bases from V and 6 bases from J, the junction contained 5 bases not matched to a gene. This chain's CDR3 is CASSLQWDRGPEQYF. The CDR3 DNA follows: TGTGCCAGCAGCTTACAGTGGGACAGGGGGCCCGAGCAGTACTTC.

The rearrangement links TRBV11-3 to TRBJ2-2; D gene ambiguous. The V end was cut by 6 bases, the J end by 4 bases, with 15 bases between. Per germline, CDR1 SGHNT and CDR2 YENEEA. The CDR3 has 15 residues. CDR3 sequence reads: CASRLARDGTGELFF. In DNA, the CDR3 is TGTGCCAGCAGATTGGCGAGAGATGGCACCGGGGAGCTGTTTTTT.

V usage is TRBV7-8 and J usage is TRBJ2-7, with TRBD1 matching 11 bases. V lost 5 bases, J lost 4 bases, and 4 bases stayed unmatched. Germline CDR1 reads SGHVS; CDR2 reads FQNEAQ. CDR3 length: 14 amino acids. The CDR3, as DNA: TGTGCCAGCAGCATGCGGGACAGGGGGTACGAGCAGTACTTC. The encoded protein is CASSMRDRGYEQYF.

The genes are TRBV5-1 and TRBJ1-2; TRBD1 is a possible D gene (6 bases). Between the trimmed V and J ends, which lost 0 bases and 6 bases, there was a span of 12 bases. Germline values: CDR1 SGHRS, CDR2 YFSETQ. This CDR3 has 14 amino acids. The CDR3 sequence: CASSLGSGEDGYTF. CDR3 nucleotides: TGCGCCAGCAGCTTGGGATCAGGGGAGGATGGCTACACCTTC.

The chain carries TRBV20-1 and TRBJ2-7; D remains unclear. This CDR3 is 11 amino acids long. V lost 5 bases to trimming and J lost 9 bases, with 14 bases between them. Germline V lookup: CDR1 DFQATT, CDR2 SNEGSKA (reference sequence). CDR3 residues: CSAPTAVAQYF. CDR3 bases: TGCAGTGCTCCCACGGCCGTGGCGCAGTACTTC.

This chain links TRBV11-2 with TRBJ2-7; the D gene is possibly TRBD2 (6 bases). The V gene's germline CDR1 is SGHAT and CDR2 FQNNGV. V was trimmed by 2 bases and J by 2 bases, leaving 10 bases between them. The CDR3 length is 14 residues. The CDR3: CASSLTRGAYEQYF. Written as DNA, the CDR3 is TGTGCCAGCAGCTTAACCCGCGGGGCCTACGAGCAGTACTTC.

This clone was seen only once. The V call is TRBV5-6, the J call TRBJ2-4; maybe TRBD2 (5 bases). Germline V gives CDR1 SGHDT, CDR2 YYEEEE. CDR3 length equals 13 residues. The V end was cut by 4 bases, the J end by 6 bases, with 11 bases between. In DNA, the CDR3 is TGTGCCAGCAGCCGCTGGGGAGTAAACATTCAGTACTTC. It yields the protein CASSRWGVNIQYF.

The CDR3 loop is CASSSQWGGTEAFF. CDR3 in DNA: TGTGCCAGCAGCTCCCAGTGGGGAGGCACTGAAGCTTTCTTT. This chain uses TRBV7-9 with TRBJ1-1; no firm D call. Deletions cut 4 bases from V and 4 bases from J, with 13 bases between. Germline lookup yields CDR1 SEHNR and CDR2 FQNEAQ (reference sequence). The CDR3 covers 14 residues.

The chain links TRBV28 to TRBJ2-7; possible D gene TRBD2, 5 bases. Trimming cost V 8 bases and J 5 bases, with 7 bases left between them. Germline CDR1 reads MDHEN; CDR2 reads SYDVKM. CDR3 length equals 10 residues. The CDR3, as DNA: TGTGCCAGCGGAGGCCACGAGCAGTACTTC. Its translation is CASGGHEQYF. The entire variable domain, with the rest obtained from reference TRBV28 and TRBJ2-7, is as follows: DVKVTQSSRYLVKRTGEKVFLECVQDMDHENMFWYRQDPGLGLRLIYFSYDVKMKEKGDIPEGYSVSREKKERFSLILESASTNQTSMYLCASGGHEQYFGPGTRLTVT.

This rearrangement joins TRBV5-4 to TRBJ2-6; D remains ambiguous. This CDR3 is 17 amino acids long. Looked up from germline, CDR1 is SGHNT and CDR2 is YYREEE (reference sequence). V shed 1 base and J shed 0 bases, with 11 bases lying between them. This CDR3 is CASSLSGRNSGANVLTF. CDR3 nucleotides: TGTGCCAGCAGCTTGTCTGGCAGAAACTCTGGGGCCAACGTCCTGACTTTC.

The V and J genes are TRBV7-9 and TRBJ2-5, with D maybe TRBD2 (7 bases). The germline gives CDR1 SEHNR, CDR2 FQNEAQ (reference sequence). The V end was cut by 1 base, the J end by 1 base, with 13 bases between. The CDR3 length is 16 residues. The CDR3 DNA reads TGTGCCAGCAGCTTAGGTCGGGGGGCGCCCCAAGAGACCCAGTACTTC. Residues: CASSLGRGAPQETQYF.

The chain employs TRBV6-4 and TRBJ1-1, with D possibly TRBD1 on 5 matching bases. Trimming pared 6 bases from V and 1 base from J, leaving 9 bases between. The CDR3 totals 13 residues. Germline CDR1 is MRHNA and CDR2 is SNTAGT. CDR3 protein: CASSLTGNTEAFF. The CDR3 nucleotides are TGTGCCAGCAGCTTAACAGGGAACACTGAAGCTTTCTTT.

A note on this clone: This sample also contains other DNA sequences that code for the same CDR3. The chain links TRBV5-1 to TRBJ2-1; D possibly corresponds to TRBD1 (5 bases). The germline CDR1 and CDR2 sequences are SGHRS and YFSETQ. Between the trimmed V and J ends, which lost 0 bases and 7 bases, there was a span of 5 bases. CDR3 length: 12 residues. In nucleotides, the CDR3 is TGCGCCAGCAGCTTGGAGGGGAATGAGCAGTTCTTC. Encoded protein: CASSLEGNEQFF. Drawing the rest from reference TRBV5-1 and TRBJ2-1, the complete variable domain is KAGVTQTPRYLIKTRGQQVTLSCSPISGHRSVSWYQQTPGQGLQFLFEYFSETQRNKGNFPGRFSGRQFSNSRSEMNVSTLELGDSALYLCASSLEGNEQFFGPGTRLTVL.

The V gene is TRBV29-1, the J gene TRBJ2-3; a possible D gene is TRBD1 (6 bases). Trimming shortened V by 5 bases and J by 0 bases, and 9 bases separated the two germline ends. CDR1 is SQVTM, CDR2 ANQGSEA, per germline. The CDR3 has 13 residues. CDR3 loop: CSVWQGSTDTQYF. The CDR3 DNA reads TGCAGCGTTTGGCAGGGGAGCACAGATACGCAGTATTTT.

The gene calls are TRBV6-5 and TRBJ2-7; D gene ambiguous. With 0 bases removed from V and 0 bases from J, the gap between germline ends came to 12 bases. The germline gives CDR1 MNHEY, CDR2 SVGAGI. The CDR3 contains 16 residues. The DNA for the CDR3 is TGTGCCAGCAGTTACTCCGGCCGGTCGAGCTCCTACGAGCAGTACTTC. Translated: CASSYSGRSSSYEQYF.